This T cell receptor beta chain was retrieved from a study of regulatory T cells in long-lasting Graves disease. Whole-study findings and limits: Small sample size may have lowered accuracy.

Remarks on this clonotype: Its antigen remains unknown. Just one base apart from a much larger clone, this may be a read error.

Investigators prepared the TCR beta libraries by applying iRepertoire HTBI primers and Arm-PCR of CDR3 regions. TCRdb redid the calling of the multiplex PCR reads with MiXCR, one entry per CDR3 protein. The sample carries some 220,000 distinct CDR3 sequences, roughly 18% recorded once. Time point reported: newly diagnosed GD, antithyroid drugs for less than 3 months. Extracted PBMC RNA gave rise to the TCR library. With EDTA tubes as the receptacles, approximately 10 milliliters of peripheral blood were drawn. The same data also contributed to another study, on T cells in Graves' hyperthyroidism and ophthalmopathy.

Sequencing used peripheral blood mononuclear cells (PBMCs), obtained at new diagnosis, from a patient treated with antithyroid drugs. This clonotype was sampled from a woman aged 25 to 39 with Graves disease.

CDR3: CACSLSPRDTQYF. For the CDR3, the DNA is TGTGCCTGCAGCTTAAGTCCCCGGGATACGCAGTATTTT. This sequence joins TRBV7-9 and TRBJ2-3; no clear D gene. This CDR3 has 13 residues. CDR1 is SEHNR and CDR2 is FQNEAQ in the germline V gene (reference sequence).